This TCR beta chain derives from a study of cytomegalovirus exposure and HLA in healthy donors. Broader study findings: A later analysis linked a missense DCLRE1C variant to TCR beta V- and J-gene trimming. A prior analysis recorded that most TCR beta V segments were productive about 87% or about 30% of the time. The Asian-associated ancestry cluster reportedly had fewer N-insertions than the roughly 670-donor mean in a later analysis.

The V end was cut by 2 bases, the J end by 1 base, with 6 bases between. The CDR3 has 14 residues. Per germline, CDR1 SEHNR and CDR2 FQNEAQ (reference sequence). This clone was seen a handful of times. The antigen is unknown. The PCR employed 60 Vbeta primers together with 13 Jbeta primers. Sequenced by immunoSEQ multiplex PCR; TCRdb stores in-frame clones only, minus some. The sample yields 150,000 to 200,000 clones, roughly 13% seen once. Sequencing used PBMCs. The chain uses TRBV7-9 and TRBJ1-5; D may be TRBD1 (6 bases). The TCR sequence derives from a man over 45 in good health and CMV-seropositive. Here the CDR3 reads CASSLQGSNQPQHF. The CDR3 DNA reads TGTGCCAGCAGCTTACAGGGGAGCAATCAGCCCCAGCATTTT.